This TCR beta chain appears in the sequencing data of a study of T cell responses to AZD1222 COVID-19 vaccine (dated by TCRdb to 2020 to 2023). Concerning the study at large: A total of about 240 trial participants underwent TCR sequencing, of whom approximately 210 received two doses of AZD1222 and about 25 received two doses of the MenACWY control vaccine. Trial participants were enrolled by age into subgroups of 18-55, 56-69 and 70-plus years, and roughly 150, 30 and 60 TCR-sequenced participants, respectively, were included in these subgroups. The paper as a whole reports these results and caveats: Reportedly, almost half of the unique spike-specific TCRs recognized epitopes lying outside the regions that are mutated in the B.1.351 and B.1.1.7 variants. CD4 TCRs associated with the vaccine covered the entire spike protein, and the dominant responses were in regions 160-218 and 743-854. Because no day 14 peak-response samples were available, repertoires were characterized only after the peak T cell response. The 56-69-year group was small, and its depth increase did not reach significance, likely because of low power. Conclusions about previously exposed vaccinees are limited, since just 6 or 7 AZD1222 recipients were seropositive for SARS-CoV-2 at baseline. Participants were mostly white British and included more females than males, and it was suggested by the authors that clonal diversity may have been underestimated. After two AZD1222 doses, both the breadth and the depth of spike-specific TCRs were significantly higher than at day 0 and than in MenACWY recipients.

The CDR3 spans 11 residues, from the cysteine through the phenylalanine. Only the CDR3 region is kept as DNA, spanning 33 bases read in frame from base 1. Reading the germline V gene gives CDR1 MDHEN and CDR2 SYDVKM. V lost 4 bases and J lost 11 bases; the stretch between them is 11 bases long. As regards this clone: Its antigen is not yet known. The record has no base qualities; no much larger clone is one base away.

Reading the label with the study, this specimen's time point is: about 28 days (+/-7) after the second vaccine dose. AZD1222 recipients whose second dose came at about 4 weeks and those whose second dose came at about 12 weeks were combined into one group, since spike-specific TCR depth and breadth did not differ between the two schedules. Vaccinee samples were obtained from the UK trials COV001 and COV002, which included a single-blind randomized controlled phase 2/3 trial of AZD1222 (ChAdOx1 nCoV-19) in healthy adults. Trial participant PBMC samples were collected at day 0 and day 28 after the second dose for TCRbeta chain sequencing. The CDR3 regions of human TCRbeta chains were analyzed by immunosequencing. Per the original workflow: TCRs in the repertoires were compared against a reference library of SARS-CoV-2-specific TCRs that had been generated with the MIRA antigen-specificity platform. Breadth was defined as the fraction of unique TCRs that were SARS-CoV-2-associated, and depth was defined as the fraction of total T cells that were SARS-CoV-2-associated. Using the MIRA data, each spike-specific TCR was assigned both to the spike region to which the TCR was reactive and to a CD4 or CD8 class. Log10-transformed breadth and depth values were compared by one-way ANOVA with Sidak's multiple comparisons tests. TCRdb provides this immuneACCESS table in a form limited to in-frame rearrangements. Some clones are lacking; in checked studies, under half of them reflect an unresolved V gene, and why the rest are absent is not known. The D gene and trimming were derived from the DNA, and the V and J assignments and clone size from that table. The sample table shows about 110,000 clones, and 80% to 95% are seen once. The ten largest clonotypes hold more than 8% of the sample.

Here the chain combines TRBV28 and TRBJ1-1; the D gene is unclear. Sequenced here: peripheral blood, sampled 28 days after the second AZD1222 dose. This TCR derives from an adult who received the AZD1222 COVID-19 vaccine. The CDR3 region reads CASSWGNAAFF. The nucleotides are TGTGCCAGCAGTTGGGGAAACGCGGCTTTCTTT. The reference TRBV28 and TRBJ1-1 proteins fill in what lies around the CDR3, so the full variable domain reads DVKVTQSSRYLVKRTGEKVFLECVQDMDHENMFWYRQDPGLGLRLIYFSYDVKMKEKGDIPEGYSVSREKKERFSLILESASTNQTSMYLCASSWGNAAFFGQGTRLTVV.